These 32 T cell receptor beta chains were sequenced from one sample in a study of cytomegalovirus exposure and HLA in healthy donors. TCRdb's table, derived via immunoSEQ multiplex PCR, lists solely in-frame clones and lacks some. The sample lists around 250,000 clones; roughly 91% were seen once. The sequencing sample was made of PBMCs. The origin of the receptors is a woman aged 30 to 39 in good health and CMV-seronegative.

This chain uses TRBV25-1 with TRBJ2-4; TRBD2 matches 7 bases. V dropped 2 bases and J dropped 1; count of bases not matched to a gene: 5. The CDR3 consists of 16 residues. Germline CDR1 is MGHDK and CDR2 is SYGVNS. The DNA of the CDR3 is TGTGCCAGCAGTGAAGTGGCGGGAGTTGCCAAAAACATTCAGTACTTC. It translates to CASSEVAGVAKNIQYF.

This clone was counted a few times. V usage is TRBV5-1 and J usage is TRBJ2-7, with no clear D. CDR3 size: 14 residues. The V and J ends lost 0 bases and 1 base respectively, with 8 bases between them. Germline V CDR1 and CDR2: SGHRS, YFSETQ. CDR3 amino acids: CASSLETASYEQYF. As DNA, the CDR3 is TGCGCCAGCAGCTTGGAGACGGCGTCCTACGAGCAGTACTTC.

This chain links TRBV9 with TRBJ2-7; D tentatively reads TRBD1 or TRBD2 (5 bases each). Trimming cost V 4 bases and J 2 bases, with 16 bases left between them. This CDR3 spans 15 amino acids. CDR1 is SGDLS, CDR2 YYNGEE, per germline. The CDR3 loop is CASSMRVGATYEQYF. CDR3 DNA sequence: TGTGCCAGCAGCATGCGGGTCGGGGCAACCTACGAGCAGTACTTC. Using reference TRBV9 and TRBJ2-7 for the parts outside the CDR3, the full variable domain is DSGVTQTPKHLITATGQRVTLRCSPRSGDLSVYWYQQSLDQGLQFLIQYYNGEERAKGNILERFSAQQFPDLHSELNLSSLELGDSALYFCASSMRVGATYEQYFGPGTRLTVT.

The chain carries TRBV7-9 and TRBJ1-4; D gene ambiguous. Per the germline V gene, CDR1 is SEHNR and CDR2 is FQNEAQ (reference sequence). The V gene lost 6 bases and the J gene lost 0 bases, with 11 bases spanning the gap. This CDR3 spans 15 amino acids. The CDR3 sequence: CASREGLTTNEKLFF. The DNA for the CDR3 is TGTGCCAGCAGGGAAGGATTAACAACTAATGAAAAACTGTTTTTT.

The chain uses TRBV28 and TRBJ1-2; possible D gene TRBD1, 5 bases. The germline V gene encodes CDR1 MDHEN and CDR2 SYDVKM. Trimming left V 8 bases short and J 5 bases short, with 18 bases between. The CDR3 is made up of 14 amino acids. As DNA, the CDR3 is TGTGCCAGCCTTCAGGCCCAGGGAGGTTATGGCTACACCTTC. Its protein product is CASLQAQGGYGYTF.

J is TRBJ1-2 and V is TRBV5-4, with 8 bases lining up with TRBD1. The V and J ends lost 0 bases and 3 bases, in that order; junction bases with no gene match: 16. Germline values: CDR1 SGHNT, CDR2 YYREEE (reference sequence). The CDR3 has 19 residues. The CDR3 DNA follows: TGTGCCAGCAGCTTGGCTTCCGGACAGGGAGGATCGGGCTACTATGGCTACACCTTC. This encodes CASSLASGQGGSGYYGYTF.

The J gene is TRBJ2-5, the V gene TRBV7-2; TRBD1 agrees at 8 bases. Germline V CDR1 and CDR2: SGHTA, FQGNSA. The CDR3 extends over 15 amino acids. V lost 1 base and J lost 3; bases outside the gene matches: 4. Here the CDR3 DNA reads TGTGCCAGCAGCTTAGGACAGGGGTGGAAAGAGACCCAGTACTTC. It specifies CASSLGQGWKETQYF.

The J gene is TRBJ2-1, the V gene TRBV29-1, with TRBD2 matching over 12 bases. Germline CDR1 and CDR2: SQVTM and ANQGSEA. With 3 bases clipped from V and 4 bases from J, the junction kept 4 bases outside the gene matches. The CDR3 is 15 residues long. The CDR3 loop is CSVDPGLAGYNEQFF. The CDR3 DNA reads TGCAGCGTTGATCCGGGACTAGCGGGTTACAATGAGCAGTTCTTC.

This chain uses TRBV10-3 with TRBJ2-3, with TRBD2 matching over 12 bases. Per germline, CDR1 ENHRY and CDR2 SYGVKD. The CDR3 extends over 16 amino acids. The trim removed 3 bases at V and 4 bases at J, leaving 5 bases unmatched. The CDR3 DNA follows: TGTGCCATCAGTGACCCGACTAGCGGGAGCCCAGATACGCAGTATTTT. Encoded protein: CAISDPTSGSPDTQYF.

The chain joins TRBV28 to TRBJ2-2; a weak D match, TRBD1 (6 bases). The V end was cut by 5 bases, the J end by 5 bases, with 18 bases between. The germline V gene has CDR1 MDHEN and CDR2 SYDVKM. The CDR3 runs to 16 residues. The CDR3 DNA follows: TGTGCCAGCAGTCCCCCCCGGGACACCAGTACCGGGGAGCTGTTTTTT. Translated, it gives CASSPPRDTSTGELFF.

CDR3 in amino acids: CAISESARAGADEQFF. The CDR3 DNA follows: TGTGCCATCAGTGAGTCGGCCAGGGCGGGTGCGGATGAGCAGTTCTTC. The chain employs TRBV10-3 and TRBJ2-1; D tentatively reads TRBD1 or TRBD2 (5 bases each). The CDR3 consists of 16 residues. CDR1 and CDR2 from the germline V gene are ENHRY and SYGVKD. V was pared by 0 bases and J by 8 bases, with 17 bases between.

This rearrangement joins TRBV7-9 to TRBJ2-3; D not resolved. The CDR3 length is 16 residues. V was trimmed by 4 bases and J by 2 bases, leaving 16 bases between them. Germline-derived CDR1 and CDR2 are SEHNR and FQNEAQ (reference sequence). CDR3 protein: CASSSRANLDTDTQYF. Written as DNA, the CDR3 is TGTGCCAGCAGCTCAAGGGCCAACCTAGACACAGATACGCAGTATTTT.

The chain combines TRBV5-6 with TRBJ1-2; the match to TRBD1 covers 11 bases. J gave up 8 bases and V 3 bases, and 3 bases lay outside the gene matches. CDR1 is SGHDT and CDR2 is YYEEEE in the germline V gene. The CDR3 contains 13 residues. CDR3 protein: CASSYGQGAGYTF. The CDR3 nucleotides read TGTGCCAGCAGCTACGGACAGGGGGCAGGCTACACCTTC. Together with reference TRBV5-6 and TRBJ1-2, the CDR3 gives the full variable domain: DAGVTQSPTHLIKTRGQQVTLRCSPKSGHDTVSWYQQALGQGPQFIFQYYEEEERQRGNFPDRFSGHQFPNYSSELNVNALLLGDSALYLCASSYGQGAGYTFGSGTRLTVV.

This chain connects TRBV5-1 to TRBJ2-1; perhaps TRBD2 as D (5 bases). CDR3 length equals 15 residues. V lost 0 bases and J lost 8, with 15 bases in between. From germline, CDR1 is SGHRS and CDR2 YFSETQ. CDR3 bases: TGCGCCAGCAGCTTGGACGGGTGGCGGGCAGATGAGCAGTTCTTC. This codes for CASSLDGWRADEQFF.

V is TRBV18 and J is TRBJ2-2; 9 bases line up with TRBD1. The CDR3 sequence is 18 residues long. In germline, CDR1 is KGHSH, CDR2 LQKENI. J gave up 3 bases and V 2 bases, and 10 bases lay outside the gene matches. Here the CDR3 DNA reads TGTGCCAGCTCACCAAGCATCAAGACAGGGGGAGACACCGGGGAGCTGTTTTTT. It encodes CASSPSIKTGGDTGELFF. The entire variable domain, with the rest obtained from reference TRBV18 and TRBJ2-2, is as follows: NAGVMQNPRHLVRRRGQEARLRCSPMKGHSHVYWYRQLPEEGLKFMVYLQKENIIDESGMPKERFSAEFPKEGPSILRIQQVVRGDSAAYFCASSPSIKTGGDTGELFFGEGSRLTVL.

This sequence joins TRBV27 and TRBJ1-5; no firm D call. Trimming pared 7 bases from V and 6 bases from J, leaving 13 bases between. The length of the CDR3 is 13 residues. Germline lookup yields CDR1 MNHEY and CDR2 SMNVEV (reference sequence). CDR3 coding DNA: TGTGCCAGCACTCCCTCCCCAGGTCAGCCCCAGCATTTT. Its protein is CASTPSPGQPQHF.

The rearrangement links TRBV27 to TRBJ2-7; possibly TRBD2 for D (6 bases). From germline, CDR1 is MNHEY and CDR2 SMNVEV (reference sequence). The ends were cut back, 0 bases at V and 4 bases at J, with 10 bases in the middle. This CDR3 has 14 amino acids. The CDR3 nucleotides read TGTGCCAGCAGTTTATCCCCGGAGGGGTACGAGCAGTACTTC. Protein sequence: CASSLSPEGYEQYF.

This chain links TRBV7-9 with TRBJ2-7, with D possibly being TRBD2 (6 bases). V was clipped by 2 bases and J by 5 bases, with 13 bases between them. The length of the CDR3 is 14 residues. In germline, CDR1 is SEHNR, CDR2 FQNEAQ (reference sequence). The CDR3 protein is CASSLFAGLDEQYF. The CDR3 DNA reads as TGTGCCAGCAGCTTATTCGCGGGGTTGGACGAGCAGTACTTC.

This clone was seen just once. This chain uses TRBV5-1 with TRBJ2-1, with TRBD2 matching over 9 bases. The germline V gene has CDR1 SGHRS and CDR2 YFSETQ. CDR3 length: 16 amino acids. With 4 bases clipped from V and 3 bases from J, the junction kept 8 bases outside the gene matches. The CDR3 reads CASSQVAGANYNEQFF. CDR3 DNA sequence: TGCGCCAGCAGCCAGGTAGCGGGAGCTAACTACAATGAGCAGTTCTTC.

This chain uses TRBV28 with TRBJ2-3, with TRBD2 matching over 11 bases. The CDR3 length is 18 residues. The trim removed 7 bases at V and 5 bases at J, leaving 17 bases unmatched. Germline V gives CDR1 MDHEN, CDR2 SYDVKM. As DNA, the CDR3 is TGTGCCAGCACACAGGGCTGGGGACTAGCGGAGGGGGGAGATACGCAGTATTTT. It specifies CASTQGWGLAEGGDTQYF.

A few counts support this clone. The chain is built from TRBV4-1 and TRBJ2-7; TRBD2 aligns across 10 bases. CDR1 and CDR2 (germline): MGHRA, YSYEKL. The junction had 5 bases not matched to a gene; V was cut back by 2 bases and J by 4 bases. There are 15 residues in the CDR3. The CDR3 nucleotides are TGCGCCAGCAGCCAACAAGCGGGAGGGCCATACGAGCAGTACTTC. Translating it yields CASSQQAGGPYEQYF.

The chain links TRBV13 to TRBJ2-3, with 10 bases lining up with TRBD1. The trim removed 5 bases at V and 2 bases at J, leaving 16 bases unmatched. Germline V gene lookup returns CDR1 PRHDT and CDR2 FYEKMQ (reference sequence). The CDR3 sequence is 19 residues long. CDR3 DNA: TGTGCCAGCAGCCTAGCGAGGGACAGGGGCATCCGGCACACAGATACGCAGTATTTT. This sequence encodes CASSLARDRGIRHTDTQYF.

The rearrangement joins TRBV9 to TRBJ2-5; D may correspond to TRBD1 or TRBD2 (5 bases each). The CDR3 is 15 amino acids. Germline V lookup: CDR1 SGDLS, CDR2 YYNGEE. Trimming cost V 4 bases and J 4 bases, with 17 bases left between them. The CDR3 loop reads CASSSLAGPRETQYF. The CDR3 nucleotides are TGTGCCAGCAGCTCCCTAGCAGGGCCTCGAGAGACCCAGTACTTC. Supplemented by reference TRBV9 and TRBJ2-5, the full variable domain reads DSGVTQTPKHLITATGQRVTLRCSPRSGDLSVYWYQQSLDQGLQFLIQYYNGEERAKGNILERFSAQQFPDLHSELNLSSLELGDSALYFCASSSLAGPRETQYFGPGTRLLVL.

This rearrangement joins TRBV5-1 to TRBJ1-1; D unresolved. In germline, CDR1 is SGHRS, CDR2 YFSETQ. Trimming removed 0 bases from V and 1 base from J, with 10 bases in between. The CDR3 loop spans 15 amino acids. CDR3 nucleotides: TGCGCCAGCAGCTTGGTTGAGGGTAGGAACACTGAAGCTTTCTTT. Amino acids: CASSLVEGRNTEAFF. Full variable domain (outside the CDR3, taken from reference TRBV5-1 and TRBJ1-1): KAGVTQTPRYLIKTRGQQVTLSCSPISGHRSVSWYQQTPGQGLQFLFEYFSETQRNKGNFPGRFSGRQFSNSRSEMNVSTLELGDSALYLCASSLVEGRNTEAFFGQGTRLTVV.

The V and J genes are TRBV27 and TRBJ2-1; D is undetermined. Per germline, CDR1 MNHEY and CDR2 SMNVEV (reference sequence). V lost 8 bases to trimming and J lost 0 bases, with 14 bases between them. The CDR3 consists of 15 residues. CDR3 in amino acids: CASRLGDTSYNEQFF. CDR3 nucleotides: TGTGCCAGCCGCTTGGGCGACACCTCCTACAATGAGCAGTTCTTC.

The J gene is TRBJ2-7, the V gene TRBV9; perhaps TRBD2 as D (6 bases). Trimming took off 2 bases at V and 6 bases at J, with 12 bases between the two ends. The CDR3 covers 13 residues. Germline CDR1 is SGDLS and CDR2 is YYNGEE. CDR3 in DNA: TGTGCCAGCAGCGTCGGGACTCCCGGCGAGCAGTACTTC. Protein product: CASSVGTPGEQYF.

The chain combines TRBV27 with TRBJ2-1; D possibly corresponds to TRBD1 (6 bases). There are 14 residues in the CDR3. Germline loops: CDR1 MNHEY, CDR2 SMNVEV (reference sequence). Trimming took off 2 bases at V and 5 bases at J, with 10 bases between the two ends. In nucleotides, the CDR3 is TGTGCCAGCAGTTTAGGGGGACAACACAATGAGCAGTTCTTC. Amino acid sequence: CASSLGGQHNEQFF.

V and J are TRBV27 and TRBJ2-3; no reliable D call. V was clipped by 0 bases and J by 0 bases, with 10 bases between them. This CDR3 is 16 amino acids long. Germline CDR1 and CDR2: MNHEY and SMNVEV (reference sequence). The CDR3 region has the DNA TGTGCCAGCAGTTTATCGTTGGCAATCAGCACAGATACGCAGTATTTT. It is translated as CASSLSLAISTDTQYF.

This clone occurred a few times. The V call is TRBV25-1, the J call TRBJ2-1, with no clear D. The CDR3 is made up of 13 amino acids. Germline lookup yields CDR1 MGHDK and CDR2 SYGVNS. The V and J ends lost 2 bases and 3 bases respectively, with 5 bases between them. In DNA form, the CDR3 reads TGTGCCAGCAGTGAAGCTCACTACAATGAGCAGTTCTTC. This translates into CASSEAHYNEQFF.

The chain employs TRBV7-6 and TRBJ2-1; TRBD2 matches 11 bases. Germline V lookup: CDR1 SGHVS, CDR2 FNYEAQ. This CDR3 has 14 amino acids. The ends lost 3 bases at V and 9 bases at J; junction bases unmatched: 4. CDR3 nucleotides: TGTGCCAGCAGCTTGACTAGCGGGACGGTTGAGCAGTTCTTC. This encodes CASSLTSGTVEQFF.

This chain links TRBV13 with TRBJ2-1, with 8 positions matching TRBD2. CDR3 length equals 16 residues. CDR1 is PRHDT, CDR2 FYEKMQ, per germline (reference sequence). J gave up 5 bases and V 5 bases, and 11 bases lay outside the gene matches. The CDR3 DNA follows: TGTGCCAGCAGCCCCAACAGCGGGAGACACGACAATGAGCAGTTCTTC. This gives the protein CASSPNSGRHDNEQFF. Complete variable domain (other parts from reference TRBV13 and TRBJ2-1): AAGVIQSPRHLIKEKRETATLKCYPIPRHDTVYWYQQGPGQDPQFLISFYEKMQSDKGSIPDRFSAQQFSDYHSELNMSSLELGDSALYFCASSPNSGRHDNEQFFGPGTRLTVL.

The V gene is TRBV2, the J gene TRBJ2-3; maybe TRBD2 (5 bases). The germline V gene encodes CDR1 SNHLY and CDR2 FYNNEI. The CDR3 covers 15 residues. V was cut by 5 bases and J by 0 bases, with 12 bases left in between. CDR3 amino acids: CASSLARMSTDTQYF. In nucleotides, the CDR3 is TGTGCCAGCAGTTTAGCGCGGATGAGCACAGATACGCAGTATTTT. Using reference TRBV2 and TRBJ2-3 for the parts outside the CDR3, the full variable domain is EPEVTQTPSHQVTQMGQEVILRCVPISNHLYFYWYRQILGQKVEFLVSFYNNEISEKSEIFDDQFSVERPDGSNFTLKIRSTKLEDSAMYFCASSLARMSTDTQYFGPGTRLTVL.